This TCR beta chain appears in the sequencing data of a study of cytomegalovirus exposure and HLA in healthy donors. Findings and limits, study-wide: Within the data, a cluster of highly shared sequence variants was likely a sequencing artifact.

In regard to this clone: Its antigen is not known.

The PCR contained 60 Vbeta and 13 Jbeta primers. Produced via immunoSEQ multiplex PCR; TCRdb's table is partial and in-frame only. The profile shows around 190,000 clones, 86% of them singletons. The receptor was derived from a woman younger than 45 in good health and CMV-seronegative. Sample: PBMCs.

CDR3 bases: TGTGCCAGCAGCTCACAGCTCATGATTGGTCTCGAGCAGTACTTC. Translating gives CASSSQLMIGLEQYF. V usage is TRBV7-9 and J usage is TRBJ2-7; no reliable D call. Germline lookup yields CDR1 SEHNR and CDR2 FQNEAQ (reference sequence). Trimming stripped 4 bases from V and 6 bases from J, with 19 bases between. This CDR3 is 15 amino acids long.